These 19 T cell receptor beta chains were all obtained from the same sample, sequenced in a study of blood T cells in healthy people across ages. Sample-barcoded 5' priming and a J-beta primer mix drove a second PCR of roughly 7 to 11 cycles. MiXCR, run by TCRdb on the 5' RACE reads, gives a single entry per CDR3 protein. The table includes some 1.7 million distinct CDR3 sequences, roughly 28% detected once. Sequences were obtained from blood. Receptors were obtained from a woman in her thirties in good health.

This clonotype was found a few times. V usage is TRBV5-1 and J usage is TRBJ2-7; weak D call: TRBD1 (6 bases). The CDR3 is 15 residues long. Trimming took off 2 bases at V and 5 bases at J, with 17 bases between the two ends. CDR1 and CDR2 (germline): SGHRS, YFSETQ. CDR3 nucleotide sequence: TGCGCCAGCAGCTTCGACAGGTTACGTGGGGACGAGCAGTACTTC. Translated: CASSFDRLRGDEQYF.

This clonotype has more than one count but fewer than ten. The chain employs TRBV2 and TRBJ1-5; no reliable D call. Trimming cost V 7 bases and J 4 bases, with 17 bases left between them. CDR1 and CDR2 from the germline V gene are SNHLY and FYNNEI. The CDR3 consists of 15 residues. CDR3: CASTPFGTDNQPQHF. As DNA, the CDR3 is TGTGCCAGCACTCCATTTGGAACGGATAATCAGCCCCAGCATTTT. The full variable domain, in which reference TRBV2 and TRBJ1-5 provide the parts outside the CDR3, is EPEVTQTPSHQVTQMGQEVILRCVPISNHLYFYWYRQILGQKVEFLVSFYNNEISEKSEIFDDQFSVERPDGSNFTLKIRSTKLEDSAMYFCASTPFGTDNQPQHFGDGTRLSIL.

This clonotype was recorded a few times. This chain uses TRBV10-2 with TRBJ2-7; TRBD2 might be the D (5 bases). The V gene's germline CDR1 is WSHSY and CDR2 SAAADI. The CDR3 totals 15 residues. Trimming cost V 2 bases and J 4 bases, with 15 bases left between them. This chain's CDR3 is CASSEPGGSPYEQYF. CDR3 nucleotides: TGCGCCAGCAGTGAGCCGGGCGGGTCCCCGTACGAGCAGTACTTC.

This clonotype was seen a few times. The chain is built from TRBV7-9 and TRBJ1-1; D possibly corresponds to TRBD1 (5 bases). Trimming stripped 1 base from V and 7 bases from J, with 13 bases between. CDR3 length equals 14 residues. Germline loops: CDR1 SEHNR, CDR2 FQNEAQ (reference sequence). CDR3: CASSLVVGGVEAFF. Here the CDR3 DNA reads TGTGCCAGCAGCTTAGTGGTTGGGGGAGTTGAAGCTTTCTTT.

This clonotype was counted only a few times. The rearrangement links TRBV29-1 to TRBJ2-5; no clear D gene. The CDR3 is 10 amino acids. Germline V lookup: CDR1 SQVTM, CDR2 ANQGSEA. With 4 bases removed from V and 11 bases from J, the gap between germline ends came to 11 bases. The CDR3 nucleotides read TGCAGCGTTGTTATCAATGAGCAGTACTTC. It codes for CSVVINEQYF.

This clonotype appeared a few times. The V call is TRBV6-1, the J call TRBJ2-4; D possibly corresponds to TRBD2 (5 bases). Matching the DNA end better, TRBJ2-7 makes the J call doubtful. The CDR3 loop spans 12 amino acids. CDR1 and CDR2 from the germline V gene are MNHNS and SASEGT. CDR3 amino acids: CASSVFGGEQYF. In DNA form, the CDR3 reads TGTGCCAGCAGTGTGTTTGGAGGCGAGCAGTACTTC.

V gene TRBV12-3 or TRBV12-4 combines with J gene TRBJ1-3; D remains unclear. V lost 6 bases and J 0 bases, leaving 15 bases between the germline ends. This CDR3 spans 16 amino acids. CDR3 nucleotides: TGTGCCAGCAGACTATCGGCGGCTGACTCTGGAAACACCATATATTTT. Translated, it gives CASRLSAADSGNTIYF.

The chain combines TRBV18 with TRBJ1-2, with 9 bases fitting TRBD1. Germline values: CDR1 KGHSH, CDR2 LQKENI. There are 14 residues in the CDR3. The V and J ends lost 2 bases and 8 bases, in that order; junction bases with no gene match: 6. In DNA, the CDR3 is TGTGCCAGCTCACCATCGACAGGGGGGAAAGGCTACACCTTC. This sequence encodes CASSPSTGGKGYTF.

V usage is TRBV11-2 and J usage is TRBJ1-1; D possibly corresponds to TRBD1 (6 bases). This CDR3 is 12 amino acids long. CDR1 and CDR2 (germline): SGHAT, FQNNGV. The V end was cut by 0 bases, the J end by 10 bases, with 9 bases between. The CDR3 spells CASSLEQGGAFF. In nucleotides, the CDR3 is TGTGCCAGCAGCTTAGAACAGGGAGGAGCTTTCTTT.

This clonotype was seen repeatedly, ten times or more. The J gene is TRBJ2-7, the V gene TRBV15, with D uncertain. V was trimmed by 2 bases and J by 2 bases, leaving 7 bases between them. The CDR3 sequence is 13 residues long. Germline CDR1 is LNHNV and CDR2 is YYDKDF (reference sequence). The CDR3 is CATSRTITYEQYF. In nucleotides, the CDR3 is TGTGCCACCAGCAGAACAATTACCTACGAGCAGTACTTC.

With respect to this clonotype: A read error may explain this, as a much larger clone is one base away. The rearrangement uses TRBV5-1 and TRBJ2-7; D possibly uses TRBD1 or TRBD2 (5 bases each). The CDR3 has 14 amino acids. Germline CDR1 is SGHRS and CDR2 is YFSETQ. The DNA of the CDR3 is TGCGCCAGCAGCTTGGTGGCAGGGAGTCGCGAGCAGGACTTC. This translates into CASSLVAGSREQDF. Variable domain in full (rest from reference TRBV5-1 and TRBJ2-7): KAGVTQTPRYLIKTRGQQVTLSCSPISGHRSVSWYQQTPGQGLQFLFEYFSETQRNKGNFPGRFSGRQFSNSRSEMNVSTLELGDSALYLCASSLVAGSREQDFGPGTRLTVT.

This clonotype was detected many times. This chain joins TRBV4-3 and TRBJ2-7, with TRBD2 matching over 8 bases. The V segment lost 0 bases and the J segment 2 bases; nucleotides outside the gene matches: 6. This CDR3 has 16 residues. The germline CDR1 and CDR2 sequences are LGHNA and YSLEER. The CDR3 region has the DNA TGCGCCAGCAGCCAAGATTTACTAGCGGTACCCTACGAGCAGTACTTC. The encoded protein is CASSQDLLAVPYEQYF.

The CDR3 DNA follows: TGCGCCAGCAGCCACCCCAACAGGGAGTATGGCTACACCTTC. It yields the protein CASSHPNREYGYTF. The V and J genes are TRBV4-1 and TRBJ1-2, with a possible D match to TRBD1 (6 bases). V lost 3 bases to trimming and J lost 5 bases, with 13 bases between them. The CDR3 spans 14 residues. The germline gives CDR1 MGHRA, CDR2 YSYEKL.

The chain combines TRBV11-2 with TRBJ2-7, with D perhaps TRBD1 (7 bases). V dropped 2 bases and J dropped 3 bases, with 11 bases sitting between them. The CDR3 is made up of 14 amino acids. Germline CDR1 SGHAT, CDR2 FQNNGV. CDR3 protein: CASSLIRGDYEQYF. DNA of the CDR3: TGTGCCAGCAGCTTAATCAGGGGGGACTACGAGCAGTACTTC.

The chain uses TRBV27 and TRBJ1-2; TRBD1 matches at 10 bases. This CDR3 has 15 amino acids. Germline V gene sequence: CDR1 MNHEY, CDR2 SMNVEV (reference sequence). Unmatched junction bases numbered 12, after V lost 5 bases and J lost 9 bases. CDR3 amino acids: CASSPRQGARNSYTF. The DNA for the CDR3 is TGTGCCAGCAGTCCCAGACAGGGGGCGCGGAATAGCTACACCTTC.

Worth noting for this clonotype: Since a much larger clone is just one base distant, this may be a read error. The gene calls are TRBV24-1 and TRBJ1-5; possibly TRBD1 for D (5 bases). Trimming removed 4 bases from V and 3 bases from J, with 9 bases in between. CDR1 is KGHDR and CDR2 is SFDVKD in the germline V gene. CDR3 length: 14 amino acids. The CDR3 is CATSEGGFNQPQHF. Written as DNA, the CDR3 is TGTGCCACCAGTGAGGGGGGATTCAATCAGCCCCAGCATTTT.

This chain links TRBV10-3 with TRBJ1-1; no clear D. This CDR3 is 13 amino acids long. Germline assignment: CDR1 ENHRY and CDR2 SYGVKD. The V end lost 6 bases, the J end lost 9 bases, and 17 bases lay between the germline ends. CDR3 nucleotide sequence: TGTGCCATCAGGGACTCACCCGGGGAGAAAGCTTTCTTT. It yields the protein CAIRDSPGEKAFF.

The J gene is TRBJ1-1, the V gene TRBV27; tentatively, D is TRBD1 (5 bases). Germline assignment: CDR1 MNHEY and CDR2 SMNVEV (reference sequence). The CDR3 is made up of 14 amino acids. V lost 0 bases to trimming and J lost 6 bases, with 11 bases between them. Here the CDR3 reads CASSLSGARAEAFF. The CDR3 bases are TGTGCCAGCAGTTTATCTGGGGCGCGGGCTGAAGCTTTCTTT.

The gene calls are TRBV5-1 and TRBJ2-7; D not certain. Trimming shortened V by 2 bases and J by 5 bases, and 14 bases separated the two germline ends. The CDR3 runs to 14 residues. Germline CDR1 is SGHRS and CDR2 is YFSETQ. CDR3 loop: CASSLSLGQNEQYF. Here the CDR3 DNA reads TGCGCCAGCAGCTTAAGCCTAGGGCAGAACGAGCAGTACTTC.